The clone carrying this T cell receptor (beta chain) occurred many times. Its antigen is as yet unknown. With the read ending 3 residues before the CDR3 end, the germline J gene is used to fill in that end. The junction had 5 bases not matched to a gene; V was cut back by 7 bases and J by 5 bases. This CDR3 comprises 15 residues. CDR1 ENHRY and CDR2 SYGVKD come from the germline V gene. The data derive from a study of T cell clonality in common variable immunodeficiency. Findings and caveats of the study: CVID subjects had higher TCRbeta clonality than healthy controls, most marked in about a third. Reportedly, TCR beta sequences from common variable immunodeficiency showed fewer deletions and N-nucleotide insertions.

Libraries were prepared by immunoSEQ multiplex PCR; TCRdb keeps only in-frame clonotypes and omits some of them. Singletons are absent from the sample, which has about 35,000 clones. V and J are TRBV10-3 and TRBJ2-2; the match to TRBD2 covers 12 bases. This clonotype was obtained from a person between 18 and 69 years old in good health. The sequenced material came from peripheral blood mononuclear cells. CDR3 region: CAINAGTSGTGELFF. CDR3 DNA (partial): TGTGCCATCAACGCCGGGACTAGCGGGACCGGGGAG.